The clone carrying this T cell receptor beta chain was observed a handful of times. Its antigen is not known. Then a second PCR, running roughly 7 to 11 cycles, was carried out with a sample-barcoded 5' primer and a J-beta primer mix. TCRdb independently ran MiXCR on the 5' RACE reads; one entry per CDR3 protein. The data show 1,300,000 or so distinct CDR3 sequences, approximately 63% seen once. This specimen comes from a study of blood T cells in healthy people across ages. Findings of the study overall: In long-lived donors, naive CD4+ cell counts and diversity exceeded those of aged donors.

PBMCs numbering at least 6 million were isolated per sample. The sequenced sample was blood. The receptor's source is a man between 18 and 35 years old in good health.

The CDR3: CSAPGLAEETQYF. CDR3 nucleotides: TGCAGTGCCCCCGGACTAGCGGAAGAGACCCAGTACTTC. The chain links TRBV20-1 to TRBJ2-5; TRBD2 agrees at 10 bases. Germline values: CDR1 DFQATT, CDR2 SNEGSKA (reference sequence). CDR3 size: 13 residues. Germline trimming cut 6 bases from V and 3 bases from J; bases unmatched to any gene: 4.